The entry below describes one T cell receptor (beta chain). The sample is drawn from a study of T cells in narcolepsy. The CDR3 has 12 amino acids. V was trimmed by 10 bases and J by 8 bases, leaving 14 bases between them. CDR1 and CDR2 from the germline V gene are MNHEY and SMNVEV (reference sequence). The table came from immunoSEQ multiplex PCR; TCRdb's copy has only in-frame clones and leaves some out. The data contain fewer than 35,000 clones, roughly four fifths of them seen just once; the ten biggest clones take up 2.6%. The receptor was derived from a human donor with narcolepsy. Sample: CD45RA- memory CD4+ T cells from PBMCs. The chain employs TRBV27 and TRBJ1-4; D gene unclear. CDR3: CANPSRQEKLFF. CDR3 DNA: TGTGCCAACCCCAGCCGGCAGGAAAAACTGTTTTTT.